A selection of T cell receptor beta chains follows, all from one sample in a study of blood T cell repertoires in COVID-19. Repertoires were generated with immunoSEQ multiplex PCR, while TCRdb's copy carries only in-frame clones and drops some. In the table there are about 81,000 clones, approximately 91% of which are singletons. Material: peripheral blood. The source is a man in his sixties or seventies with active or convalescent COVID-19. The CDR3 runs from the conserved cysteine through the conserved F or W. The D gene is left open where the match is weak. Size is omitted from some rows. Given values are once, few, many or a class for expanded clones.

d_gene,v_gene,j_gene,abundance,CDR3nt,CDR3aa
-,TRBV4-1,TRBJ1-3,-,TGCGCCAGCAGCCAAGCCCCCGACCTGGGCGAATACGATGGAAACACCATATATTTT,CASSQAPDLGEYDGNTIYF
-,TRBV7-2,TRBJ1-5,-,TGTGCCAGCAGCTTAGTAGAAGGCCAGGGGATGCCCCAGCATTTT,CASSLVEGQGMPQHF
TRBD2,TRBV19,TRBJ2-7,-,TGTGCCAGTAGTATCCGGACCGGGACTAGCGGTTACGAGCAGTACTTC,CASSIRTGTSGYEQYF
-,TRBV29-1,TRBJ2-7,-,TGCAGCGTGCGAGGGGGGGGCTCCTACGAGCAGTACTTC,CSVRGGGSYEQYF
-,TRBV12-3/TRBV12-4,TRBJ1-6,-,TGTGCCAGCAGTTTGTCGGGGTCACCCCTCCACTTT,CASSLSGSPLHF
-,TRBV19,TRBJ2-1,once,TGTGCCAGTAGTTTAAGGGTCGTCGGGACTCCTCGAAACAATGAGCAGTTCTTC,CASSLRVVGTPRNNEQFF
TRBD1,TRBV30,TRBJ1-6,-,TGTGCCTTCCGACAGGGAAATTCACCCCTCCACTTT,CAFRQGNSPLHF
-,TRBV2,TRBJ2-4,-,TGTGCCAGCGCGTTACAGAAAAACATTCAGTACTTC,CASALQKNIQYF
-,TRBV4-2,TRBJ2-5,-,TGTGCCAGCAGCCAAGATGGAGAGCCTAGAGTACAGACCCAGTACTTC,CASSQDGEPRVQTQYF
-,TRBV7-2,TRBJ1-5,-,TGTGCCAGCAGCTTAGGGGACATCAATCAGCCCCAGCATTTT,CASSLGDINQPQHF
TRBD2,TRBV5-6,TRBJ2-2,-,TGTGCCAGCAGCTCCCCGGGGGAGGGCGGCGGGGAGCTGTTTTTT,CASSSPGEGGGELFF
-,TRBV7-2,TRBJ1-6,once,TGTGCCAGTGGGAGCGGAGATTCACCCCTCCACTTT,CASGSGDSPLHF
TRBD1,TRBV7-9,TRBJ1-1,-,TGTGCCAGCTCCTCCCAGGGGGGCACTGAAGCTTTCTTT,CASSSQGGTEAFF
TRBD1,TRBV7-2,TRBJ2-7,-,TGTGCCAGCAGCCAACGACAGGGGACCTACGAGCAGTACTTC,CASSQRQGTYEQYF
TRBD1,TRBV3-1/TRBV3-2,TRBJ1-4,-,TGTGCCAGCAGCCAATCTCGGGACAGGCTGGGTGAAAAACTGTTTTTT,CASSQSRDRLGEKLFF
-,TRBV7-9,TRBJ1-2,-,TGTGCCAGCAGCTTACGGTCCCTTAGCGGCTACACCTTC,CASSLRSLSGYTF
TRBD1,TRBV29-1,TRBJ1-1,-,TGCAGCGTTGAGGGGACAGGGACATGGAACACTGAAGCTTTCTTT,CSVEGTGTWNTEAFF
TRBD1,TRBV3-1/TRBV3-2,TRBJ1-1,once,TGTGCCAGCAGCCTACAGGGGGCGAGGACTGAAGCTTTCTTT,CASSLQGARTEAFF
-,TRBV5-1,TRBJ1-4,few,TGCGCCAGCAGACAGGGTAGTGGTGAAAAACTGTTTTTT,CASRQGSGEKLFF
-,TRBV13,TRBJ1-6,-,TGTGCCAGCAGGGAGGGGTTAAACGCCTATAATTCACCCCTCCACTTT,CASREGLNAYNSPLHF
-,TRBV5-5,TRBJ1-2,-,TGTGCCAGCAGCCCCACGTTCAGGGGATCCAACTATGGCTACACCTTC,CASSPTFRGSNYGYTF
TRBD2,TRBV9,TRBJ2-2,-,TGTGCCAGCAGCGTAGCGGGGGGGCAGGACACCGGGGAGCTGTTTTTT,CASSVAGGQDTGELFF
TRBD1,TRBV6-5,TRBJ1-2,once,TGTGCCAGCAATACCCCAGGGGGATTTTGGAGTCCTATCTTC,CASNTPGGFWSPIF
-,TRBV7-2,TRBJ2-3,-,TGTGCCAGCAGCTTCTCCGCAACGGGAGATACGCAGTATTTT,CASSFSATGDTQYF
-,TRBV25-1,TRBJ1-2,-,TGTGCCAGCAGTGAATGGACAGAGTATGGCTACACCTTC,CASSEWTEYGYTF
-,TRBV7-3,TRBJ2-3,-,TGTGCCAGCAGCATTACAGGGTCTAGAGGGACAGATACGCAGTATTTT,CASSITGSRGTDTQYF
-,TRBV24-1,TRBJ1-1,-,TGTGCCACCAGTGACCCCCTTGTTCCCACTGAAGCTTTCTTT,CATSDPLVPTEAFF
-,TRBV20-1,TRBJ1-2,-,TGCAGTGCTAGTAGGGGAAATAATGGCTACACCTTC,CSASRGNNGYTF
TRBD1,TRBV24-1,TRBJ2-5,-,TGTGCCACCAGTGATCGGACAGGGGGGTACCAAGAGACCCAGTACTTC,CATSDRTGGYQETQYF
TRBD2,TRBV18,TRBJ2-3,-,TGTGCCAGCTCACCCGGGACTAGCGGGGGGTTCACAGATACGCAGTATTTT,CASSPGTSGGFTDTQYF
-,TRBV27,TRBJ1-5,-,TGTGCCAGCAGTTTTATAGCCCCGTCCCTCTCATATAGCAATCAGCCCCAGCATTTT,CASSFIAPSLSYSNQPQHF
TRBD1,TRBV5-1,TRBJ2-5,-,TGCGCCAGCAGCTATTGGGGACAGCAAGAGACCCAGTACTTC,CASSYWGQQETQYF
-,TRBV7-9,TRBJ2-7,-,TGTGCCAGCAGCTTAGCGAGTCCCCGGGAGACCTACGAGCAGTACTTC,CASSLASPRETYEQYF
-,TRBV13,TRBJ2-2,-,TGTGCCAGCAGCCTCTTAGGGAGGGGGGCGAACACCGGGGAGCTGTTTTTT,CASSLLGRGANTGELFF
TRBD1,TRBV6-2/TRBV6-3,TRBJ2-1,-,TGTGCCAGCAGTTACGGGACAGGGAGGAATGAGCAGTTCTTC,CASSYGTGRNEQFF
-,TRBV4-1,TRBJ1-1,few,TGCGCCAGCAGCCGCGTCGGGGTGAACACTGAAGCTTTCTTT,CASSRVGVNTEAFF
-,TRBV10-3,TRBJ2-5,-,TGTGCCATCAGTGAGTCGGGCTTTCAAGAGACCCAGTACTTC,CAISESGFQETQYF